This T cell receptor (beta chain) was obtained from a study of Ad26.COV2.S vaccination and SARS-CoV-2 variants. The study's findings and limits: Spike-specific TCR breadth ran higher among vaccine recipients than placebo recipients.

Treatment of the sample: about 20 received Ad26.COV2.S at low or high dose, single or two shots; several received placebo; per-sample allocation not given. Following the first vaccine or placebo injection, samples were taken on day 63. In regard to this clone: Its target is not known.

V was trimmed by 0 bases and J by 4 bases, leaving 12 bases between them. CDR3 length: 15 residues. Germline-derived CDR1 and CDR2 are SGHVS and FQNEAQ. Using immunoSEQ multiplex PCR, the repertoire was profiled, and TCRdb retains in-frame clones only, with some absent. The sample holds 350,000 to 550,000 clones; roughly nine tenths are singletons and the top ten take about 2.4%. The source is a person aged 18-60 years who received the Ad26.COV2.S COVID-19 vaccine or a placebo. The chain has TRBV7-8 and TRBJ1-2; TRBD1 is a possible D gene (6 bases). The sequencing used peripheral blood, collected in a trial of Ad26.COV2.S vaccine versus placebo. CDR3 in DNA: TGTGCCAGCAGCTTAGCCCCCAGGGGAATCTATGGCTACACCTTC. Its translation is CASSLAPRGIYGYTF.